This TCR beta chain appears in the sequencing data of a study of post-analysis software for immune sequencing data. Study as a whole: Relapsing-remitting, secondary progressive and progressive-relapsing forms made up the multiple sclerosis disease courses. Study outcomes and limitations: Comparison with controls showed significantly lower normalized Chao1 diversity in multiple sclerosis patients. There were about five TRBV segments more frequent in patients than controls, and TRBV5-6, TRBV5-1 and TRBV20-1 were among them. The authors found that F measure strongly co-clustered same-batch samples.

Points on this clonotype: Its antigen is as yet unknown.

CDR3 length equals 14 residues. Trimming stripped 4 bases from V and 3 bases from J, with 9 bases between. The germline CDR1 and CDR2 sequences are SEHNR and FQNEAQ (reference sequence). TCR beta cDNA libraries included unique molecular identifiers. MiXCR, run by TCRdb on the PCR reads, gives a single entry per CDR3 protein. The sample comprises some 240,000 distinct CDR3 sequences, 35% to 45% of which are singletons, and 4% to 6% rests with the top ten. This TCR was recovered from a girl aged 5-17 years with multiple sclerosis. The V and J genes are TRBV7-9 and TRBJ1-4; weak D call: TRBD1 (5 bases). The specimen was blood. The CDR3: CASSSGFPNEKLFF. The DNA for the CDR3 is TGTGCCAGCAGCTCAGGGTTTCCTAATGAAAAACTGTTTTTT.